The sequence of this TCR beta chain was determined in a study of PD-1 blockade in mismatch repair-deficient tumors. CDR1 MNHNS and CDR2 SASEGT come from the germline V gene. The CDR3 length is 16 residues. Deletions cut 3 bases from V and 3 bases from J, with 17 bases between. Data came from immunoSEQ multiplex PCR; TCRdb stores just in-frame clones and leaves some out. The sample lists 130,000 or so clones, about 85% occurring once. This clonotype originated in an adult with mismatch repair-deficient cancer. The gene calls are TRBV6-1 and TRBJ1-1; D may be TRBD1 (6 bases). This specimen was peripheral blood, taken 44 weeks after starting pembrolizumab. The CDR3 region is CASSDNNRELDTEAFF. CDR3 in DNA: TGTGCCAGCAGTGACAATAACAGGGAATTGGACACTGAAGCTTTCTTT.